This TCR beta chain comes out of a study of blood T cell repertoires in COVID-19. Looking at the study overall: PBMCs, B-cell-depleted T cells, or T cells were the source of the cDNA or gDNA that made up the material.

As originally analysed: Reference gene primer amplification in the assay estimated nucleated cell counts. Produced via immunoSEQ multiplex PCR; TCRdb's table is partial and in-frame only. D and trimming were read from the DNA, whereas the V and J calls and clone size are those reported in that table. The data hold 110,000 or so clones, with roughly 80% observed a single time. CDR3 length: 15 residues. V was clipped by 1 base and J by 4 bases; unmatched bases: 5. Germline-derived CDR1 and CDR2 are KGHSH and LQKENI. Material for sequencing was peripheral blood. This receptor was obtained from a man in his fifties or sixties with acute or convalescent COVID-19. V gene TRBV18 combines with J gene TRBJ2-7; 9 bases match TRBD2. CDR3 DNA sequence: TGTGCCAGCTCACCACAGGCGGGAGGGCCGTACGAGCAGTACTTC. Protein sequence: CASSPQAGGPYEQYF.